A single T cell receptor beta chain is shown here with its context. The CDR3 loop spans 15 amino acids. Looked up from germline, CDR1 is SGHRS and CDR2 is YFSETQ. Trimming removed 0 bases at V and 4 bases at J, with 10 bases between. Original analysis: Quantification of nucleated cells was approximated via reference gene primer amplification. Assay: immunoSEQ multiplex PCR; the TCRdb copy retains only in-frame clones and omits some. V, J and clone size were drawn from that table, and D and trimming were deduced from the DNA. The sample includes 150,000 to 200,000 clones, approximately 83% of them seen just once. This entry belongs to a study of blood T cell repertoires in COVID-19. For the study at large: Samples taken during acute and convalescent COVID-19 were collected in the United States, Italy and Spain. Nucleic acid was either cDNA or gDNA, and it came from T cells, B-cell-depleted T cells, or PBMCs.

The sequence came from a human donor with acute or convalescent COVID-19. The donor label of this sample is uncertain. V and J are TRBV5-1 and TRBJ1-4; no clear D gene. Sequencing was carried out using peripheral blood. DNA of the CDR3: TGCGCCAGCAGCTTGGAGAGAGCTTTTAATGAAAAACTGTTTTTT. This gives the protein CASSLERAFNEKLFF. Combining the CDR3 with reference TRBV5-1 and TRBJ1-4 gives the whole variable domain KAGVTQTPRYLIKTRGQQVTLSCSPISGHRSVSWYQQTPGQGLQFLFEYFSETQRNKGNFPGRFSGRQFSNSRSEMNVSTLELGDSALYLCASSLERAFNEKLFFGSGTQLSVL.